The 24 T cell receptor beta chains presented below share a single source sample, sequenced in a study of blood T cell repertoires in COVID-19. Method: immunoSEQ multiplex PCR; TCRdb's copy keeps in-frame clones and lacks some. The sample lists around 180,000 clones; 70% to 90% were seen once. Sequencing was performed on peripheral blood. These receptors were collected from a human donor with active or convalescent COVID-19. The donor label of this sample is uncertain.

The CDR3 loop reads CASSERTGVGTGELFF. The CDR3 DNA follows: TGTGCCAGCAGTGAACGGACAGGGGTAGGGACCGGGGAGCTGTTTTTT. The chain recombines TRBV6-1 with TRBJ2-2; the match to TRBD1 covers 9 bases. Per germline, CDR1 MNHNS and CDR2 SASEGT. This CDR3 contains 16 residues. V lost 2 bases to trimming and J lost 5 bases; unmatched junction nucleotides: 6.

The rearrangement uses TRBV6-5 and TRBJ1-5; perhaps TRBD1 as D (6 bases). The CDR3 consists of 11 residues. Per germline, CDR1 MNHEY and CDR2 SVGAGI. V dropped 6 bases and J dropped 13 bases, with 13 bases sitting between them. CDR3 nucleotide sequence: TGTGCCAGCAGAGGGGGGGGATCGCAGCATTTT. Protein product: CASRGGGSQHF.

In its sample, this clone was seen a few times. The chain joins TRBV6-2 or TRBV6-3 to TRBJ1-3; D remains unclear. The CDR3 has 15 amino acids. V lost 2 bases to trimming and J lost 1 base, with 9 bases between them. The germline gives CDR1 MNHEY, CDR2 SVGEGT. DNA of the CDR3: TGTGCCAGCAGTTACGGGAGAGGTTCTGGAAACACCATATATTTT. This codes for CASSYGRGSGNTIYF.

This rearrangement joins TRBV6-5 to TRBJ2-7; 12 positions match TRBD1. The CDR3 covers 13 residues. In germline, CDR1 is MNHEY, CDR2 SVGAGI. The junction had 4 bases not matched to a gene; V was cut back by 8 bases and J by 5 bases. CDR3 in amino acids: CASRGQGADEQYF. In DNA form, the CDR3 reads TGTGCCAGCCGGGGACAGGGGGCCGACGAGCAGTACTTC.

The chain has TRBV25-1 and TRBJ1-2; D possibly corresponds to TRBD1 (5 bases). Germline CDR1 MGHDK, CDR2 SYGVNS. Trimming removed 11 bases from V and 4 bases from J, with 14 bases in between. This CDR3 is 12 amino acids long. The CDR3 here is CAAGGVLYGYTF. The CDR3, as DNA: TGTGCCGCGGGGGGGGTACTCTATGGCTACACCTTC.

J is TRBJ1-6 and V is TRBV9; 8 bases match TRBD1. Germline-derived CDR1 and CDR2 are SGDLS and YYNGEE. With 0 bases clipped from V and 9 bases from J, the junction kept 5 bases outside the gene matches. This CDR3 has 15 amino acids. CDR3 nucleotide sequence: TGTGCCAGCAGCGTAGAAGCAGGGGGCGGTTCACCCCTCCACTTT. Residues: CASSVEAGGGSPLHF.

The sample holds one count of this clone. The gene calls are TRBV19 and TRBJ2-1, with 8 bases that match TRBD2. V trimming: 6 bases; J trimming: 5 bases; junction bases outside the gene matches: 6. The CDR3 is 14 residues long. Germline assignment: CDR1 LNHDA and CDR2 SQIVND (reference sequence). The DNA of the CDR3 is TGTGCCAGTAGATTCAGACTAGCGCACAATGAGCAGTTCTTC. Residues: CASRFRLAHNEQFF.

This chain joins TRBV6-2 or TRBV6-3 and TRBJ2-2; D perhaps matches TRBD2 (7 bases). Trimming took 5 bases from V and 3 from J, leaving 16 bases between them. Germline V CDR1 and CDR2: MNHEY, SVGEGT. CDR3 length: 16 amino acids. In nucleotides, the CDR3 is TGTGCCAGCAGTAAGGGGAGGGGGAGAGACACCGGGGAGCTGTTTTTT. Translated, it gives CASSKGRGRDTGELFF.

The genes are TRBV14 and TRBJ2-7; maybe TRBD2 (5 bases). The CDR3 covers 15 residues. The ends were cut back, 3 bases at V and 3 bases at J, with 15 bases in the middle. Germline V gene data show CDR1 as SGHDN and CDR2 as FVKESK. The CDR3 reads CASSHNGVVNYEQYF. The CDR3 DNA reads TGTGCCAGCAGCCATAACGGGGTCGTTAACTACGAGCAGTACTTC. Filled out from reference TRBV14 and TRBJ2-7, the complete variable domain reads EAGVTQFPSHSVIEKGQTVTLRCDPISGHDNLYWYRRVMGKEIKFLLHFVKESKQDESGMPNNRFLAERTGGTYSTLKVQPAELEDSGVYFCASSHNGVVNYEQYFGPGTRLTVT.

This clone was picked up one time. This chain uses TRBV15 with TRBJ1-5; the D gene is possibly TRBD1 (5 bases). Trimming stripped 0 bases from V and 4 bases from J, with 10 bases between. This CDR3 has 15 amino acids. The V gene's germline CDR1 is LNHNV and CDR2 YYDKDF (reference sequence). The DNA for the CDR3 is TGTGCCACCAGCAGAGAAGGGCAGGGAAATCAGCCCCAGCATTTT. It specifies CATSREGQGNQPQHF.

The chain employs TRBV11-1 and TRBJ1-5, with 8 bases identical to TRBD1. With 5 bases clipped from V and 5 bases from J, the junction kept 8 bases outside the gene matches. Per the germline V gene, CDR1 is SGHAT and CDR2 is FQDESV (reference sequence). This CDR3 comprises 15 residues. CDR3 amino acids: CASSPDRGLDQPQHF. The CDR3, as DNA: TGTGCCAGCAGCCCCGACAGGGGTCTTGATCAGCCCCAGCATTTT.

The chain joins TRBV7-9 to TRBJ1-4, with 10 bases fitting TRBD1. CDR3 length equals 19 residues. V lost 2 bases to trimming and J lost 3 bases; unmatched junction nucleotides: 12. Germline V gives CDR1 SEHNR, CDR2 FQNEAQ (reference sequence). The CDR3 region has the DNA TGTGCCAGCAGCTTAATATGGACAGGGGGTGTAGTCCCTAATGAAAAACTGTTTTTT. Amino acids: CASSLIWTGGVVPNEKLFF.

This rearrangement joins TRBV28 to TRBJ2-5, with D tentatively TRBD2 (6 bases). This CDR3 is 15 amino acids long. Trimming cost V 8 bases and J 1 base, with 17 bases left between them. CDR1 and CDR2 (germline): MDHEN, SYDVKM. The chain's CDR3 is CASDGRDRTQETQYF. The CDR3 DNA reads TGTGCCAGCGACGGGCGGGACCGCACCCAAGAGACCCAGTACTTC.

The V gene is TRBV18, the J gene TRBJ2-3; tentatively, D is TRBD1 (6 bases). The CDR3 is 13 residues long. V was pared by 2 bases and J by 6 bases, with 9 bases between. Germline V gives CDR1 KGHSH, CDR2 LQKENI. The DNA of the CDR3 is TGTGCCAGCTCACCAAACAGGGAGGATACGCAGTATTTT. Its protein is CASSPNREDTQYF.

This chain joins TRBV7-2 and TRBJ2-7, with D maybe TRBD1 (6 bases). The CDR3 spans 16 residues. The V gene's germline CDR1 is SGHTA and CDR2 FQGNSA. V gave up 4 bases and J gave up 0 bases, with 16 bases separating them. CDR3 coding DNA: TGTACCAGCAGCTCCCGGTCTAGGGGGACCTCCTACGAGCAGTACTTC. Its protein product is CTSSSRSRGTSYEQYF.

V is TRBV10-3 and J is TRBJ2-3; 14 bases are a match to TRBD2. This CDR3 is 16 amino acids long. With V trimmed by 11 bases and J by 5 bases, 12 bases remained unmatched. Germline V gene data show CDR1 as ENHRY and CDR2 as SYGVKD. CDR3 DNA sequence: TGTGCCTTCGCCGCGACTAGCGGGGGGGCAAGAGATACGCAGTATTTT. It yields the protein CAFAATSGGARDTQYF.

The chain joins TRBV5-1 to TRBJ1-3, with unresolved D. Deletions cut 0 bases from V and 2 bases from J, with 9 bases between. This CDR3 is built from 15 residues. Germline V gene sequence: CDR1 SGHRS, CDR2 YFSETQ. The CDR3 DNA is TGCGCCAGCAGCTTGGGGGAGGTGACTGGAAACACCATATATTTT. Amino acid sequence: CASSLGEVTGNTIYF.

The chain uses TRBV5-1 and TRBJ2-2, with 10 bases identical to TRBD1. J lost 6 bases, V lost 2 bases, and 19 bases had no gene match. Germline V gene data show CDR1 as SGHRS and CDR2 as YFSETQ. The CDR3 sequence is 20 residues long. The CDR3 here is CASSLTGTGVRGGNAGELFF. CDR3 nucleotide sequence: TGCGCCAGCAGCTTAACCGGGACAGGGGTCAGAGGAGGTAACGCCGGGGAGCTGTTTTTT.

The chain is built from TRBV13 and TRBJ2-5; perhaps TRBD1 as D (5 bases). V was shortened by 1 base and J by 6 bases, with 12 bases between the two germline ends. This CDR3 has 14 residues. Germline CDR1 is PRHDT and CDR2 is FYEKMQ (reference sequence). The CDR3 loop reads CASSLAAGRQTQYF. As DNA, the CDR3 is TGTGCCAGCAGCTTAGCGGCAGGGCGGCAGACCCAGTACTTC.

V gene TRBV25-1 combines with J gene TRBJ2-7; TRBD1 aligns across 8 bases. CDR1 and CDR2 (germline): MGHDK, SYGVNS. This CDR3 is built from 14 residues. V lost 4 bases and J lost 3; bases outside the gene matches: 5. CDR3 protein: CASSVSQGVYEQYF. As DNA, the CDR3 is TGTGCCAGCAGTGTTTCACAGGGGGTCTACGAGCAGTACTTC.

This chain links TRBV4-3 with TRBJ1-2; 7 bases fit TRBD1. V shed 4 bases and J 8 bases; nucleotides not matched to a gene: 7. The CDR3 contains 13 residues. CDR1 and CDR2 (germline): LGHNA, YSLEER. Here the CDR3 DNA reads TGCGCCAGCAGCCCTATGGCAGGGGGAGGCTACACCTTC. It translates to CASSPMAGGGYTF.

This clone appeared a single time. The V gene is TRBV3-1 (or the pseudogene TRBV3-2), the J gene TRBJ2-1, with 7 bases fitting TRBD2. V lost 3 bases, J lost 4 bases, and 3 bases stayed unmatched. This CDR3 has 14 amino acids. CDR1 and CDR2 from the germline V gene are LGHDT and YNNKEL (reference sequence). In DNA, the CDR3 is TGTGCCAGCAGCCACGCGGGGGATTACAATGAGCAGTTCTTC. It encodes CASSHAGDYNEQFF.

This clone was seen only a few times. The chain combines TRBV28 with TRBJ1-1; possible D gene TRBD1, 5 bases. This CDR3 contains 11 residues. Germline-derived CDR1 and CDR2 are MDHEN and SYDVKM. The V end lost 10 bases, the J end lost 10 bases, and 16 bases lay between the germline ends. For the CDR3, the DNA is TGTGCCACTCGACAGTTTCTAGGAGCTTTCTTT. Its protein product is CATRQFLGAFF.

This clone showed up just once. The gene calls are TRBV3-1 (or the pseudogene TRBV3-2) and TRBJ1-4; D not resolved. The CDR3 sequence is 15 residues long. The germline V gene has CDR1 LGHDT and CDR2 YNNKEL (reference sequence). V lost 6 bases, J lost 11 bases, and 22 bases lay in between. The CDR3, as DNA: TGTGCCAGCAGTCAACCTTTGGACTGGGGAAGTAAACTGTTTTTT. Translated, it gives CASSQPLDWGSKLFF.